The entry below describes one T cell receptor (beta chain). No antigen is known for it. This sample was included in a study of a mutant IDH1 vaccine in newly diagnosed glioma. General study results and limits: Pseudoprogression apparently tracked independently of changes in top peripheral T cell clonotypes. Across multiple MHC alleles, 93.3% of patients had vaccine-induced responses.

The time point denotes: week 23, last vaccination. Vaccine doses each comprised 300 ug of mutant IDH1 20-mer peptide, with topical imiquimod. The repertoire was sequenced with immunoSEQ multiplex PCR; TCRdb's copy has only in-frame clones and lacks some. The sample comprises around 40,000 clones, approximately 72% of which are singletons, and 5% to 6% rests with the top ten. J lost 8 bases, V lost 6 bases, and 5 bases had no gene match. Per the germline V gene, CDR1 is MNHEY and CDR2 is SVGAGI. This CDR3 is built from 14 residues. This chain links TRBV6-5 with TRBJ1-4, with TRBD1 matching 11 bases. Sequenced here: PBMCs, sampled from a glioma patient whose treatment included an IDH1 peptide vaccine. This clonotype was obtained from a man in his fifties with glioma. The CDR3 DNA sequence: TGTGCCAGCAGCAGGACAGGGGGCGTCGAAAAACTGTTTTTT. Protein: CASSRTGGVEKLFF.